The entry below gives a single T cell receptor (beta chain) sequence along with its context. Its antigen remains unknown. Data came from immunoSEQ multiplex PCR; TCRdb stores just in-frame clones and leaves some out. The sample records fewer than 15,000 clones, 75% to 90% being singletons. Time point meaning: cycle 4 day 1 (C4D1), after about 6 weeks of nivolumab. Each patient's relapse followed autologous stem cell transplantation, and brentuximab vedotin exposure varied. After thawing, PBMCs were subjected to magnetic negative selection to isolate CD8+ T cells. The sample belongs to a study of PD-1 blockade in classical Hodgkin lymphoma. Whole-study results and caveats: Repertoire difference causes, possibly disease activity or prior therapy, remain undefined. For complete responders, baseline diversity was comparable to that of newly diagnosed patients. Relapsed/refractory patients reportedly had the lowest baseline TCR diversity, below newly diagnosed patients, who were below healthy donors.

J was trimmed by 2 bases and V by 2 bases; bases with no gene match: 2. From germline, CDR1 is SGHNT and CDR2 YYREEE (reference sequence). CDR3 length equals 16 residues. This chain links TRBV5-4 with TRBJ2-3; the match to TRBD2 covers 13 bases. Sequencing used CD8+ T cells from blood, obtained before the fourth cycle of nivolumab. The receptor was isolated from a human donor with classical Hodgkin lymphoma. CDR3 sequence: CASSLGLAGATDTQYF. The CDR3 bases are TGTGCCAGCAGCTTAGGACTAGCGGGGGCCACAGATACGCAGTATTTT.